The T cell receptor (beta chain) under discussion was sequenced for a study of PD-1 blockade in classical Hodgkin lymphoma. Study-wide results and caveats: Possibly reflecting disease activity or prior therapy, repertoire differences have causes that remain undefined. CD8+ TCR diversity did not rise significantly by C4D1, unlike CD4+.

As to this clone: Its antigen is not identified.

Germline assignment: CDR1 DFQATT and CDR2 SNEGSKA (reference sequence). V dropped 6 bases and J dropped 1 base, with 5 bases sitting between them. The CDR3 extends over 11 amino acids. Assay used: immunoSEQ multiplex PCR; TCRdb lists only in-frame clones, some missing. The data contain over 20,000 clones, approximately 80% of them seen just once; the ten biggest clones take up roughly 6.6%. As to time point: cycle 4 day 1 (C4D1), after 6 weeks of nivolumab. Brentuximab vedotin exposure varied, and every patient relapsed after autologous stem cell transplantation. Sequenced material: peripheral blood mononuclear cells (PBMCs), taken before the fourth cycle of nivolumab. The chain carries TRBV20-1 and TRBJ2-3, with D tentatively TRBD1 (5 bases). The receptor comes from a human donor with classical Hodgkin lymphoma. As DNA, the CDR3 is TGCAGTGCAGGGGGCACAGATACGCAGTATTTT. This gives the protein CSAGGTDTQYF.